Below, 26 T cell receptor beta chains from the same sample are listed, as sequenced in a study of shared clonotypes between healthy human individuals. CD45RO-negative CD8 cells positively selected for CCR7 made up the naive population, which excluded terminally differentiated effector memory CD45RA+ cells. Sequencing used immunoSEQ multiplex PCR; TCRdb keeps in-frame clones, though not all of them. The table has about 2 million clones, over 85% seen once. Sequenced material: naive CD8+ T cells sorted from blood. All receptors come from a man between 18 and 35 years old in good health.

The gene calls are TRBV5-1 and TRBJ2-1; D gene unclear. Germline assignment: CDR1 SGHRS and CDR2 YFSETQ. The CDR3 is 14 residues long. The V gene lost 6 bases and the J gene lost 1 base, with 11 bases spanning the gap. The CDR3 is CASKGLGSYNEQFF. The CDR3 region has the DNA TGCGCCAGCAAAGGTCTCGGTTCCTACAATGAGCAGTTCTTC.

This clone was recorded once. The chain employs TRBV2 and TRBJ2-3, with 13 bases aligning to TRBD2. The CDR3 covers 15 residues. Losses at the gene ends were 6 bases for V and 5 bases for J; bases not matched to a gene: 5. CDR1 is SNHLY, CDR2 FYNNEI, per germline. CDR3 DNA: TGTGCCAGCAGGCCTACTAGCGGGAGGGGAGATACGCAGTATTTT. This gives the protein CASRPTSGRGDTQYF.

Details on this clone: Other DNA variants within this sample encode the same CDR3. The chain recombines TRBV30 with TRBJ2-7; D possibly corresponds to TRBD1 (5 bases). Germline CDR1 GTSNPN, CDR2 SVGIG (reference sequence). CDR3 length: 11 amino acids. Trimming shortened V by 1 base and J by 5 bases, and 6 bases separated the two germline ends. The CDR3 sequence is CAWSAGNEQYF. The CDR3, as DNA: TGTGCCTGGAGTGCAGGGAACGAGCAGTACTTC.

The chain carries TRBV27 and TRBJ2-2; 12 bases are a match to TRBD2. In germline, CDR1 is MNHEY, CDR2 SMNVEV (reference sequence). This CDR3 comprises 14 residues. With V trimmed by 7 bases and J by 8 bases, 5 bases remained unmatched. CDR3 nucleotide sequence: TGTGCCAGCAAAGGACTAGCGGGACCTGGGGAGCTGTTTTTT. Translation gives CASKGLAGPGELFF.

Notes on this clone: The junction and the germline gene differ at one end; a read error may be behind it. This chain connects TRBV2 to TRBJ2-7; 9 bases map to TRBD2. The CDR3 consists of 14 residues. Per germline, CDR1 SNHLY and CDR2 FYNNEI. The CDR3 sequence is CASREAGGVYEQYF. The CDR3 DNA reads as TGTGCCAGCAGGGAAGCGGGAGGAGTCTACGAGCAGTACTTC.

This sequence joins TRBV21-1 and TRBJ2-7; the D call of TRBD2 is as the table states it, not checked on the DNA. TRBV21-1 is a pseudogene segment. This CDR3 is 12 amino acids long. CDR3 amino acids: CANLTRHYEQYF. In DNA form, the CDR3 reads TGTGCCAACTTAACTAGACACTACGAGCAGTACTTC.

This clone is a singleton in its sample. Other DNA sequences in this sample translate to the same CDR3. The J gene is TRBJ1-6, the V gene TRBV7-9; D is possibly TRBD1 (6 bases). This CDR3 region has 14 residues. Germline CDR1 SEHNR, CDR2 FQNEAQ (reference sequence). The V and J ends lost 1 base and 10 bases respectively, with 11 bases between them. CDR3 sequence (DNA): TGTGCCAGCAGCTTAGTACAGGGAGACTCACCCCTCCACTTT. It is translated as CASSLVQGDSPLHF.

V is TRBV27 and J is TRBJ2-1; 12 bases map to TRBD2. The germline gives CDR1 MNHEY, CDR2 SMNVEV (reference sequence). After removal of 9 bases from V and 9 bases from J, the junction contained 9 bases not matched to a gene. The CDR3 length is 14 residues. CDR3 residues: CASSLAGGSGEQFF. DNA for the CDR3: TGTGCCAGTTCCCTAGCGGGGGGGTCGGGTGAGCAGTTCTTC.

As to this clone: This sample also contains other DNA sequences that code for the same CDR3. In DNA form, the CDR3 reads TGCGCCAGCAGCCAAGAACGGCAGGGATTTTACGAGCAGTACTTC. Translation: CASSQERQGFYEQYF. The chain carries TRBV4-1 and TRBJ2-7, with a tentative D call TRBD1 (5 bases). V was trimmed by 0 bases and J by 4 bases, leaving 13 bases between them. The germline CDR1 and CDR2 sequences are MGHRA and YSYEKL. The CDR3 has 15 amino acids.

The J gene is TRBJ2-5, the V gene TRBV13, with unresolved D. The germline CDR1 and CDR2 sequences are PRHDT and FYEKMQ (reference sequence). The CDR3 consists of 13 residues. Trimming shortened V by 0 bases and J by 5 bases, and 7 bases separated the two germline ends. This CDR3 reads CASSLGSWETQYF. In DNA form, the CDR3 reads TGTGCCAGCAGCTTAGGCAGTTGGGAGACCCAGTACTTC.

This clone showed up just a few times. This chain uses TRBV4-1 with TRBJ1-1; TRBD1 matches at 8 bases. The CDR3 consists of 15 residues. Germline assignment: CDR1 MGHRA and CDR2 YSYEKL. V lost 3 bases and J lost 2; bases outside the gene matches: 5. The CDR3 sequence is CASSHRTGTNTEAFF. For the CDR3, the DNA is TGCGCCAGCAGCCACAGGACAGGGACTAACACTGAAGCTTTCTTT.

The V call is TRBV6-5, the J call TRBJ1-4; 9 bases agree with TRBD1. V was pared by 2 bases and J by 6 bases, with 4 bases of the junction left unmatched. CDR3 length: 15 residues. The V gene's germline CDR1 is MNHEY and CDR2 SVGAGI. Written as DNA, the CDR3 is TGTGCCAGCAGTTACGGACAGGGGTCATATGAAAAACTGTTTTTT. Protein sequence: CASSYGQGSYEKLFF.

The genes are TRBV27 and TRBJ2-7; a possible D gene is TRBD1 (6 bases). V dropped 3 bases and J dropped 3 bases, with 12 bases sitting between them. The CDR3 is made up of 14 amino acids. Germline V gene sequence: CDR1 MNHEY, CDR2 SMNVEV (reference sequence). CDR3 sequence reads: CASSLGDILYEQYF. In DNA, the CDR3 is TGTGCCAGCAGTTTGGGGGACATTCTCTACGAGCAGTACTTC.

This clone has a single count. The rearrangement links TRBV7-9 to TRBJ2-7; D is unclear. The V and J ends lost 2 bases and 3 bases respectively, with 11 bases between them. The CDR3 contains 14 residues. Germline V CDR1 and CDR2: SEHNR, FQNEAQ (reference sequence). The chain's CDR3 is CASSLSLLDYEQYF. For the CDR3, the DNA is TGTGCCAGCAGCTTAAGTCTCCTGGACTACGAGCAGTACTTC.

J is TRBJ1-2 and V is TRBV6-5, with 10 nucleotides matching TRBD1. The CDR3 has 13 residues. Germline lookup yields CDR1 MNHEY and CDR2 SVGAGI. J lost 7 bases, V lost 6 bases, and 5 bases had no gene match. CDR3 region: CASSPTGGLGYTF. The CDR3 nucleotides are TGTGCCAGCAGCCCGACAGGGGGCCTTGGCTACACCTTC.

The chain links TRBV5-1 to TRBJ1-1; D gene ambiguous. CDR3 length: 15 residues. Between the trimmed V and J ends, which lost 0 bases and 1 base, there was a span of 10 bases. CDR1 SGHRS and CDR2 YFSETQ come from the germline V gene. In DNA, the CDR3 is TGCGCCAGCAGCTTGGTAGTGGGAAAGAACACTGAAGCTTTCTTT. It specifies CASSLVVGKNTEAFF.

This chain connects TRBV6-5 to TRBJ1-2; a weak D match, TRBD1 (5 bases). V dropped 2 bases and J dropped 8 bases, with 12 bases sitting between them. The CDR3 has 13 residues. Germline CDR1 is MNHEY and CDR2 is SVGAGI. CDR3 in amino acids: CASSYGRGQGYTF. The CDR3 DNA reads as TGTGCCAGCAGTTACGGAAGGGGTCAGGGCTACACCTTC.

The genes are TRBV7-9 and TRBJ2-2, with 8 nucleotides matching TRBD1. Germline loops: CDR1 SEHNR, CDR2 FQNEAQ (reference sequence). With V trimmed by 6 bases and J by 0 bases, 9 bases remained unmatched. This CDR3 contains 17 residues. CDR3 sequence (DNA): TGTGCCAGCAGGTACCCCTTGGACAGGGCGAACACCGGGGAGCTGTTTTTT. This translates into CASRYPLDRANTGELFF.

The chain couples TRBV7-9 to TRBJ1-4, with a possible D match to TRBD1 (5 bases). The CDR3 has 14 residues. Germline V gene lookup returns CDR1 SEHNR and CDR2 FQNEAQ (reference sequence). V shed 5 bases and J shed 0 bases, with 7 bases lying between them. CDR3 DNA sequence: TGTGCCAGCAGCGCAGGGCCAACTAATGAAAAACTGTTTTTT. Amino acid sequence: CASSAGPTNEKLFF.

This chain joins TRBV10-3 and TRBJ2-7; TRBD2 aligns across 7 bases. Unmatched junction bases numbered 9, after V lost 3 bases and J lost 4 bases. From germline, CDR1 is ENHRY and CDR2 SYGVKD. This CDR3 is built from 15 residues. In DNA form, the CDR3 reads TGTGCCATCAGTGATCTGTCGGGGGGTGGGTACGAGCAGTACTTC. Protein sequence: CAISDLSGGGYEQYF.

The chain couples TRBV10-3 to TRBJ1-3, with D hard to call. V was pared by 6 bases and J by 8 bases, with 8 bases between. The CDR3 is 11 amino acids. From germline, CDR1 is ENHRY and CDR2 SYGVKD. As DNA, the CDR3 is TGTGCCATCAGCCTTGGGGACACCATATATTTT. The encoded protein is CAISLGDTIYF.

The gene calls are TRBV29-1 and TRBJ1-1; D is unclear. CDR3 size: 11 residues. The germline V gene encodes CDR1 SQVTM and CDR2 ANQGSEA. Trimming took 3 bases from V and 6 from J, leaving 8 bases between them. Here the CDR3 reads CSVESLSEAFF. The CDR3 DNA sequence: TGCAGCGTTGAGTCCCTTTCTGAAGCTTTCTTT.

This chain connects TRBV7-6 to TRBJ1-6; the match to TRBD1 covers 7 bases. Trimming removed 2 bases from V and 9 bases from J; junction bases left unmatched: 4. This CDR3 is built from 14 residues. Germline V lookup: CDR1 SGHVS, CDR2 FNYEAQ. The CDR3 nucleotides read TGTGCCAGCAGCTTATCGGCAGGGGGTTCACCCCTCCACTTT. This codes for CASSLSAGGSPLHF.

The chain is built from TRBV27 and TRBJ2-1; 7 bases match TRBD1. Germline assignment: CDR1 MNHEY and CDR2 SMNVEV (reference sequence). This CDR3 is built from 16 residues. The V and J ends lost 4 bases and 5 bases, in that order; junction bases with no gene match: 11. The CDR3 DNA sequence: TGTGCCAGCAGTTCCGGGACAGCTAATTTTAACAATGAGCAGTTCTTC. Protein product: CASSSGTANFNNEQFF.

V is TRBV19 and J is TRBJ2-2; possible D gene TRBD2, 5 bases. The CDR3 extends over 15 amino acids. V was shortened by 6 bases and J by 3 bases, with 14 bases between the two germline ends. The germline gives CDR1 LNHDA, CDR2 SQIVND (reference sequence). CDR3 in DNA: TGTGCCAGTAGGATCGCCGGGATGGACACCGGGGAGCTGTTTTTT. It is translated as CASRIAGMDTGELFF.

A word on this clone: The sample has other DNA sequences that encode this CDR3 too. The chain combines TRBV7-8 with TRBJ2-2, with 12 bases that match TRBD2. The trim removed 5 bases at V and 1 base at J, leaving 2 bases unmatched. Looked up from germline, CDR1 is SGHVS and CDR2 is FQNEAQ. The CDR3 contains 16 residues. The DNA for the CDR3 is TGTGCCAGCAGCACGGGACTAGCGGGGAACACCGGGGAGCTGTTTTTT. This encodes CASSTGLAGNTGELFF.